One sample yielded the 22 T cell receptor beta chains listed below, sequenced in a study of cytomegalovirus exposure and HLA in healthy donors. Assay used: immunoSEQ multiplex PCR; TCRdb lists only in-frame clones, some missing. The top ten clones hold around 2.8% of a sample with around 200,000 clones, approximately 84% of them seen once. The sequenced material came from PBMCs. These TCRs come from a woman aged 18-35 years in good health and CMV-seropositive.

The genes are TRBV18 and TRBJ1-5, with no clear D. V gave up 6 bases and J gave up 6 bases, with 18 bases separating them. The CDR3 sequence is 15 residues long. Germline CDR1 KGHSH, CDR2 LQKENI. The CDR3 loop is CASSPTAEEGQPQHF. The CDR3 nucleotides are TGTGCCAGCTCCCCGACGGCGGAGGAAGGTCAGCCCCAGCATTTT.

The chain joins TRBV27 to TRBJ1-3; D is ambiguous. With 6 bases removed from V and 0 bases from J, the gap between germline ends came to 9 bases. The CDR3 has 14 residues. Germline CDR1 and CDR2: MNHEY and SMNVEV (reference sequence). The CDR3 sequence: CASRITYSGNTIYF. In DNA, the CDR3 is TGTGCCAGCAGGATTACTTACTCTGGAAACACCATATATTTT.

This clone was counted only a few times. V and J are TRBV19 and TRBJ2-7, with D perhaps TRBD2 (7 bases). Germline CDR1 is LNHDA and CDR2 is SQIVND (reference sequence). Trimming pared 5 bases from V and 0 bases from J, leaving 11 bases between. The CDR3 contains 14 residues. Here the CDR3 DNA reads TGTGCCAGTAGTGAGCGGGACACCTCCTACGAGCAGTACTTC. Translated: CASSERDTSYEQYF.

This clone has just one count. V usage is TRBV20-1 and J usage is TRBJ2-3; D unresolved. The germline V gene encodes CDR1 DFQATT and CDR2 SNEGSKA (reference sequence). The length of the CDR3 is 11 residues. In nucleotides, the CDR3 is TGCAGACCTACACGGCGGGATACGCAGTATTTT. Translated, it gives CRPTRRDTQYF.

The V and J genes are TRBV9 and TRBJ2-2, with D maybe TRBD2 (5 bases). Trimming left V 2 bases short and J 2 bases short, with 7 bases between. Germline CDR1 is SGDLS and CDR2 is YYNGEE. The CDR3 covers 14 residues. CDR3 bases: TGTGCCAGCAGCGTTACGGGAAACACCGGGGAGCTGTTTTTT. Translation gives CASSVTGNTGELFF. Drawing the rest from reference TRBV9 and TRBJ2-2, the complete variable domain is DSGVTQTPKHLITATGQRVTLRCSPRSGDLSVYWYQQSLDQGLQFLIQYYNGEERAKGNILERFSAQQFPDLHSELNLSSLELGDSALYFCASSVTGNTGELFFGEGSRLTVL.

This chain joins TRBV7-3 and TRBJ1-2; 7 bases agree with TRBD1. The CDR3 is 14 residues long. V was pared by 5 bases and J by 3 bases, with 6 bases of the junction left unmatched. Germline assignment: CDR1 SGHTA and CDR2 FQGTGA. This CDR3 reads CASSLTGTDYGYTF. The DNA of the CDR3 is TGTGCCAGCAGCCTTACCGGGACAGACTATGGCTACACCTTC.

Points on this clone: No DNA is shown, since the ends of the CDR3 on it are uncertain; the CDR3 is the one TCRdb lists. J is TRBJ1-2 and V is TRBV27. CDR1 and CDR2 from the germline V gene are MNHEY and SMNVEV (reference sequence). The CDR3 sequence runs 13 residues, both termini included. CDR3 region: CASSSSSVYGYTF.

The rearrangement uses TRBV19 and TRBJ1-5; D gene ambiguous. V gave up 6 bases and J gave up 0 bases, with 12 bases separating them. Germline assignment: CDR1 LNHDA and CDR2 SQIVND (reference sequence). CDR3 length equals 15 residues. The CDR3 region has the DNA TGTGCCAGTAGAAGGGATGACTATAGCAATCAGCCCCAGCATTTT. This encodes CASRRDDYSNQPQHF.

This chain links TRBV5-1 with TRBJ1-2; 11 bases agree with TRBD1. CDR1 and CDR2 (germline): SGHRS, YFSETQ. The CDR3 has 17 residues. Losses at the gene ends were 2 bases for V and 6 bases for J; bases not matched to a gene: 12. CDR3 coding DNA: TGCGCCAGCAGCTTCAGTTTGGACAGGGGGCATGCGGATGGCTACACCTTC. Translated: CASSFSLDRGHADGYTF.

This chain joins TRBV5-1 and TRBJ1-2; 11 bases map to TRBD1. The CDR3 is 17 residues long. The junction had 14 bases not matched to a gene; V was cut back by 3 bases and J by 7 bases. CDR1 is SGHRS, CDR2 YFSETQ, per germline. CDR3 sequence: CASSSATLDRGRSGYTF. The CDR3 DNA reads TGCGCCAGCAGCTCAGCGACATTGGACAGGGGGCGAAGTGGCTACACCTTC.

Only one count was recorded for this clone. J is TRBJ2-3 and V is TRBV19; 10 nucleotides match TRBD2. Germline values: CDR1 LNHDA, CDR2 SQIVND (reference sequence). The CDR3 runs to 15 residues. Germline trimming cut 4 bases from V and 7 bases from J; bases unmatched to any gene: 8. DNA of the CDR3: TGTGCCAGTAGTAAAGGAGCGGGGGGGCCGAATACGCAGTATTTT. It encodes CASSKGAGGPNTQYF.

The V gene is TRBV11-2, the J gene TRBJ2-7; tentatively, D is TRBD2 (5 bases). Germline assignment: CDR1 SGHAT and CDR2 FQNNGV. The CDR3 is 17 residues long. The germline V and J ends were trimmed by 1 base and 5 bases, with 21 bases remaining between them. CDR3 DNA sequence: TGTGCCAGCAGCTTAGGCCTTAGGATAGCGCCGAGGGACGAGCAGTACTTC. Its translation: CASSLGLRIAPRDEQYF.

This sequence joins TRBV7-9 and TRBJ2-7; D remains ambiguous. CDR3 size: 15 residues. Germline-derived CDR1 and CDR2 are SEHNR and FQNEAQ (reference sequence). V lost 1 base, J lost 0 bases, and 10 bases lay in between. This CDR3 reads CASSLVGVSSYEQYF. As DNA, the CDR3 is TGTGCCAGCAGCTTAGTAGGAGTTAGCTCCTACGAGCAGTACTTC.

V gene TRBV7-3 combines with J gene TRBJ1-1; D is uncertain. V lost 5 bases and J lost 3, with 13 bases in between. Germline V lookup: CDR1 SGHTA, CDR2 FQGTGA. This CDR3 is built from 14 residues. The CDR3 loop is CASSPSPGDTEAFF. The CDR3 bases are TGTGCCAGCAGCCCCTCGCCGGGAGACACTGAAGCTTTCTTT.

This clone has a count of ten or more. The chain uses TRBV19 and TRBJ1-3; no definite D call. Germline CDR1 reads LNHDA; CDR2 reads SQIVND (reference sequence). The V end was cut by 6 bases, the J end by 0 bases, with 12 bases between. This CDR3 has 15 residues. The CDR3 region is CASRGDIRSGNTIYF. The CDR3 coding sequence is TGTGCCAGTAGGGGAGACATTCGCTCTGGAAACACCATATATTTT. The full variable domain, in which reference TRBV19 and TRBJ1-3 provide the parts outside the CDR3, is DGGITQSPKYLFRKEGQNVTLSCEQNLNHDAMYWYRQDPGQGLRLIYYSQIVNDFQKGDIAEGYSVSREKKESFPLTVTSAQKNPTAFYLCASRGDIRSGNTIYFGEGSWLTVV.

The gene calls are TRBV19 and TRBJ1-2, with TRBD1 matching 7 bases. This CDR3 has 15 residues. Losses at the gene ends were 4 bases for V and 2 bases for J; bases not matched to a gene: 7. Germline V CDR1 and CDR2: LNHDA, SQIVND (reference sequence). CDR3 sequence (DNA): TGTGCCAGTAGTACACACTTGACAGGGAACTATGGCTACACCTTC. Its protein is CASSTHLTGNYGYTF.

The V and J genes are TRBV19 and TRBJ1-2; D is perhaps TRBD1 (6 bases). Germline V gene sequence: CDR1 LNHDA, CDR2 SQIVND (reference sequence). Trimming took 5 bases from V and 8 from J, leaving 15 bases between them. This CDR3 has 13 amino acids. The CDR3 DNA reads TGTGCCAGTAGTGAACAGGGTAGGGAGGGCTACACCTTC. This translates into CASSEQGREGYTF.

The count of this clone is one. The DNA of the CDR3 is TGTGCCAGCAGCTTAGTCGCTCTAGGGGGAGAGACCCAGTACTTC. This gives the protein CASSLVALGGETQYF. V gene TRBV11-2 combines with J gene TRBJ2-5, with D perhaps TRBD1 (6 bases). The germline CDR1 and CDR2 sequences are SGHAT and FQNNGV. V shed 1 base and J shed 4 bases, with 13 bases lying between them. The CDR3 length is 15 residues. Full variable domain (rest looked up from reference TRBV11-2 and TRBJ2-5): EAGVAQSPRYKIIEKRQSVAFWCNPISGHATLYWYQQILGQGPKLLIQFQNNGVVDDSQLPKDRFSAERLKGVDSTLKIQPAKLEDSAVYLCASSLVALGGETQYFGPGTRLLVL.

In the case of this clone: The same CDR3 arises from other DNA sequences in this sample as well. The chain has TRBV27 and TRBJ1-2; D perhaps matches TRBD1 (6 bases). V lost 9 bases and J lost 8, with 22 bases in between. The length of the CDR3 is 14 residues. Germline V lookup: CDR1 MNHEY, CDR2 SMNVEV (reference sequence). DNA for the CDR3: TGTGCCAGTAGTCCCTTCAGGGGCTTTGAAGGCTACACCTTC. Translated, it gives CASSPFRGFEGYTF.

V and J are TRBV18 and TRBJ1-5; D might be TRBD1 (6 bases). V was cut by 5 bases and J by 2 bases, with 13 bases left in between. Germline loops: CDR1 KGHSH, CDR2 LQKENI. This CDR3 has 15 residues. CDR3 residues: CASSIQGFGNQPQHF. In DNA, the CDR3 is TGTGCCAGCTCAATACAGGGTTTTGGCAATCAGCCCCAGCATTTT.

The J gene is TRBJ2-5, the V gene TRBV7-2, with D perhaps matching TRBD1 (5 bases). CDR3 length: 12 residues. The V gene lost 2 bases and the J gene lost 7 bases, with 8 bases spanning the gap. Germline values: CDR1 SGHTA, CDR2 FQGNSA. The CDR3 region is CASSLSQGTQYF. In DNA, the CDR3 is TGTGCCAGCAGCTTAAGCCAGGGGACCCAGTACTTC.

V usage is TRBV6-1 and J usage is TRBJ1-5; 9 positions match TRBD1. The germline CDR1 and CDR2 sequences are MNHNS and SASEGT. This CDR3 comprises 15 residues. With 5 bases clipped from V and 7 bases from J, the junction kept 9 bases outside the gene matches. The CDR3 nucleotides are TGTGCCAGCAGTACCCTACAGGGGGCCGCGCAGCCCCAGCATTTT. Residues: CASSTLQGAAQPQHF.